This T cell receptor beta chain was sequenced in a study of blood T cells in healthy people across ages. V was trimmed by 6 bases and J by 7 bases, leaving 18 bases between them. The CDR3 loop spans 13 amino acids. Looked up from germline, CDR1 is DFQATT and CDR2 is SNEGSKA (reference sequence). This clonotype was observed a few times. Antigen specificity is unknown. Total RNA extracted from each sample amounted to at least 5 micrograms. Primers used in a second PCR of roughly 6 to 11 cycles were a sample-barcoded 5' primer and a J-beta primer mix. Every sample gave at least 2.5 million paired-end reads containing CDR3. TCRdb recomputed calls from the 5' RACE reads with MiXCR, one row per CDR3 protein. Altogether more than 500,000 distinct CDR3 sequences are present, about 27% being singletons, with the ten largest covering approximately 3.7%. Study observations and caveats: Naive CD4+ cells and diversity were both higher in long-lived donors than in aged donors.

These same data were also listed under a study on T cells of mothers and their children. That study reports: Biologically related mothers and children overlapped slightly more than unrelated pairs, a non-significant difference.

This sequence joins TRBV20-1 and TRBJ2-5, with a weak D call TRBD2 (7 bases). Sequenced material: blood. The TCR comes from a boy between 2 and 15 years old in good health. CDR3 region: CSAIGGGDGTQYF. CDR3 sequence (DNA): TGCAGTGCCATAGGGGGGGGTGACGGGACCCAGTACTTC.